These 14 T cell receptor beta chains originate from one sample sequenced in a study of OX40 agonist ivuxolimab in advanced cancers. Generated by immunoSEQ multiplex PCR, the TCRdb table keeps only in-frame clones and is missing some. The data show about 74,000 clones, about 82% seen once. The material was CD4+ or CD8+ T cells sorted from blood, obtained in a trial of the OX40 agonist ivuxolimab. Every receptor here comes from an adult with an advanced solid tumor such as melanoma, head and neck, liver or kidney cancer.

This clone was seen only once. J is TRBJ1-3 and V is TRBV5-1, with TRBD1 matching over 7 bases. The CDR3 has 17 amino acids. The germline CDR1 and CDR2 sequences are SGHRS and YFSETQ. V shed 1 base and J 1 base; nucleotides not matched to a gene: 8. CDR3 residues: CASSLQGSGGSGNTIYF. In DNA form, the CDR3 reads TGCGCCAGCAGCTTGCAAGGTTCAGGGGGATCTGGAAACACCATATATTTT.

The rearrangement joins TRBV7-2 to TRBJ2-5; 8 bases match TRBD2. The CDR3 totals 15 residues. Germline lookup yields CDR1 SGHTA and CDR2 FQGNSA. The trim removed 0 bases at V and 4 bases at J, leaving 4 bases unmatched. The CDR3 sequence: CASSLAGTSLETQYF. CDR3 coding DNA: TGTGCCAGCAGCTTAGCCGGGACTAGTTTAGAGACCCAGTACTTC.

The chain couples TRBV10-3 to TRBJ1-3; D might be TRBD1 (5 bases). V lost 6 bases to trimming and J lost 2 bases, with 11 bases between them. The CDR3 has 14 amino acids. From germline, CDR1 is ENHRY and CDR2 SYGVKD. The CDR3 DNA is TGTGCCATCAGGGGGGATTTGGCTGGAAACACCATATATTTT. The encoded protein is CAIRGDLAGNTIYF.

The V gene is TRBV29-1, the J gene TRBJ2-7; D is uncertain. CDR3 length equals 14 residues. V lost 0 bases, J lost 2 bases, and 11 bases lay in between. From germline, CDR1 is SQVTM and CDR2 ANQGSEA. The CDR3 nucleotides read TGCAGCGTTGAAGACCGGACGGATACCTACGAGCAGTACTTC. As protein: CSVEDRTDTYEQYF.

The V call is TRBV10-3, the J call TRBJ1-6; 7 bases align to TRBD1. Per the germline V gene, CDR1 is ENHRY and CDR2 is SYGVKD. The CDR3 loop spans 13 amino acids. V lost 10 bases and J lost 7; bases outside the gene matches: 7. The CDR3 region is CATRDSPNSPLHF. The DNA of the CDR3 is TGTGCCACCCGGGACAGTCCAAATTCACCCCTCCACTTT.

This clone was seen only once. The chain recombines TRBV11-3 with TRBJ1-1, with D tentatively TRBD1 (5 bases). The CDR3 is 15 amino acids. Trimming removed 5 bases at V and 1 base at J, with 14 bases between. Germline CDR1 reads SGHNT; CDR2 reads YENEEA. Written as DNA, the CDR3 is TGTGCCAGCAGCCGCGGGGGACGGCAGAACACTGAAGCTTTCTTT. It yields the protein CASSRGGRQNTEAFF.

The chain couples TRBV2 to TRBJ1-2, with D tentatively TRBD1 (6 bases). This CDR3 has 14 amino acids. Between the trimmed V and J ends, which lost 7 bases and 6 bases, there was a span of 18 bases. Germline CDR1 reads SNHLY; CDR2 reads FYNNEI. CDR3 DNA: TGTGCCAGCAAGTTGGGGAGGGGGGTCCATGGCTACACCTTC. Translating it yields CASKLGRGVHGYTF.

The rearrangement joins TRBV19 to TRBJ2-2; 8 nucleotides agree with TRBD2. CDR3 length: 16 residues. V shed 2 bases and J 4 bases; nucleotides not matched to a gene: 6. Germline CDR1 is LNHDA and CDR2 is SQIVND (reference sequence). CDR3 protein: CASSIRAGALTGELFF. The CDR3 nucleotides are TGTGCCAGTAGTATAAGAGCGGGGGCCCTCACCGGGGAGCTGTTTTTT.

This clone was observed a few times. The chain is built from TRBV7-3 and TRBJ2-5; TRBD2 matches 10 bases. Germline CDR1 SGHTA, CDR2 FQGTGA. After removal of 6 bases from V and 3 bases from J, the junction contained 4 bases not matched to a gene. The CDR3 contains 14 residues. CDR3 sequence reads: CASRPGTSEETQYF. The CDR3 DNA follows: TGTGCCAGCAGACCCGGGACTAGCGAAGAGACCCAGTACTTC.

The gene calls are TRBV6-6 and TRBJ1-3, with unresolved D. CDR3 length: 12 amino acids. Germline-derived CDR1 and CDR2 are MNHNY and SVGAGI (reference sequence). V lost 11 bases and J lost 4, with 12 bases in between. The CDR3 bases are TGTGCCGCAAGTCGAGGGGGAAACACCATATATTTT. Translated: CAASRGGNTIYF.

The V gene is TRBV6-5, the J gene TRBJ1-3; 9 bases are shared with TRBD1. Germline CDR1 is MNHEY and CDR2 is SVGAGI. The CDR3 extends over 16 amino acids. V was clipped by 2 bases and J by 4 bases; unmatched bases: 6. CDR3 residues: CASSYEAGTGGNTIYF. The CDR3 nucleotides are TGTGCCAGCAGTTACGAGGCCGGGACAGGGGGAAACACCATATATTTT.

This clone has more than one count but fewer than ten. The chain recombines TRBV7-3 with TRBJ2-1; 7 bases are a match to TRBD2. V gave up 4 bases and J gave up 2 bases; unmatched junction bases: 2. The germline V gene has CDR1 SGHTA and CDR2 FQGTGA. The CDR3 runs to 14 residues. The CDR3 reads CASSSRGAYNEQFF. In DNA form, the CDR3 reads TGTGCCAGCAGCTCCCGGGGGGCCTACAATGAGCAGTTCTTC.

The V gene is TRBV7-6, the J gene TRBJ1-2; D is unresolved. This CDR3 region has 13 residues. Germline V gene lookup returns CDR1 SGHVS and CDR2 FNYEAQ. V lost 3 bases to trimming and J lost 2 bases, with 7 bases between them. CDR3 DNA sequence: TGTGCCAGCAGCTTTCAGGAGAACTATGGCTACACCTTC. It codes for CASSFQENYGYTF. The entire variable domain, with the rest obtained from reference TRBV7-6 and TRBJ1-2, is as follows: GAGVSQSPRYKVTKRGQDVALRCDPISGHVSLYWYRQALGQGPEFLTYFNYEAQQDKSGLPNDRFSAERPEGSISTLTIQRTEQRDSAMYRCASSFQENYGYTFGSGTRLTVV.

V gene TRBV7-3 combines with J gene TRBJ2-3; the D is unclear. The CDR3 consists of 16 residues. Germline CDR1 reads SGHTA; CDR2 reads FQGTGA. V was shortened by 2 bases and J by 3 bases, with 15 bases between the two germline ends. The CDR3 loop is CASSLGVGAITDTQYF. Here the CDR3 DNA reads TGTGCCAGCAGCTTAGGGGTTGGAGCTATTACAGATACGCAGTATTTT.